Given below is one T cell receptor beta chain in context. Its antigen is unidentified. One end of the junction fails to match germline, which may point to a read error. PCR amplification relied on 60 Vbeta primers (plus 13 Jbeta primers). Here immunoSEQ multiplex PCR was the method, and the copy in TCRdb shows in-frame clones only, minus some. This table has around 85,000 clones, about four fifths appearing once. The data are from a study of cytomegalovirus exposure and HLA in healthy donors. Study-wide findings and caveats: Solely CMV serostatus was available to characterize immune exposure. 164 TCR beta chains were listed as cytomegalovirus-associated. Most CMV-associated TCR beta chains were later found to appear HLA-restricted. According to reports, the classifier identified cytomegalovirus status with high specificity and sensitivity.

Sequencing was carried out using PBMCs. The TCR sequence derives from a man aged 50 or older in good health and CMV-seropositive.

CDR3 protein: CASSVTESGANGLTF. The CDR3 nucleotides read TGTGCCAGCAGCGTGACTGAGTCTGGGGCCAACGGCCTGACTTTC. This chain links TRBV7-9 with TRBJ2-6, with D possibly TRBD1 on 5 matching bases. The CDR3 is made up of 15 amino acids. CDR1 is SEHNR and CDR2 is FQNEAQ in the germline V gene (reference sequence).